This TCR beta chain was recovered during a study of blood T cell repertoires in COVID-19. Study overall: The study drew acute and convalescent COVID-19 samples from the United States, Italy and Spain. The cDNA or gDNA used as material had been derived from T cells, B-cell-depleted T cells, or PBMCs.

The table came from immunoSEQ multiplex PCR; TCRdb's copy has only in-frame clones and leaves some out. The data show tens of thousands of clones, around 89% seen once. Looked up from germline, CDR1 is SGHKS and CDR2 is YYEKEE (reference sequence). The CDR3 contains 14 residues. Deletions cut 0 bases from V and 2 bases from J, with 9 bases between. This TCR was recovered from a human donor in a cohort sampled during active COVID-19. Sequenced: peripheral blood. J is TRBJ2-7 and V is TRBV5-5, with TRBD1 as a possible D gene (5 bases). The CDR3 region has the DNA TGTGCCAGCAGCTTGGCCACAGGCGCCTACGAGCAGTACTTC. Encoded protein: CASSLATGAYEQYF. The entire variable domain, with the rest obtained from reference TRBV5-5 and TRBJ2-7, is as follows: DAGVTQSPTHLIKTRGQQVTLRCSPISGHKSVSWYQQVLGQGPQFIFQYYEKEERGRGNFPDRFSARQFPNYSSELNVNALLLGDSALYLCASSLATGAYEQYFGPGTRLTVT.